This T cell receptor (beta chain) was sequenced in a study of T cell changes during pregnancy in multiple sclerosis. TCRdb keeps only in-frame clones here, not all; method: immunoSEQ multiplex PCR. This repertoire shows around 57,000 clones, 70% to 90% found once; its top ten account for 0.89%. This CDR3 spans 14 amino acids. The chain has TRBV21-1 and TRBJ1-2; TRBD1, the table's D call, lacks a check against the DNA. TRBV21-1 is a pseudogene locus. The sequence derives from a female donor in good health, enrolled as a control in a pregnancy study. Sequenced material: peripheral blood, taken in the first trimester of pregnancy. The CDR3 is CASSVPLTVAGYTF. The CDR3 nucleotides read TGTGCCAGCAGCGTACCCTTGACAGTAGCTGGCTACACCTTC.